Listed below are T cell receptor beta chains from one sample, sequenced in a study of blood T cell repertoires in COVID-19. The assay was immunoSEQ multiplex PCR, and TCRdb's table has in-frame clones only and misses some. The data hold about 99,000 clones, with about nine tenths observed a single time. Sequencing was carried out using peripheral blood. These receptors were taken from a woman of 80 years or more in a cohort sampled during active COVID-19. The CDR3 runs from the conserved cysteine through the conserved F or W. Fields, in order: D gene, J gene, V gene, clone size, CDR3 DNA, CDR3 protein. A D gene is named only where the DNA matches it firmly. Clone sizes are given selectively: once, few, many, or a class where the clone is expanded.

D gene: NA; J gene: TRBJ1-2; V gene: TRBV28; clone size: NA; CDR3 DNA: TGTGCCAGCAGTTTTCCTTGGAACCGAGGCGGCTACACCTTC; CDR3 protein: CASSFPWNRGGYTF
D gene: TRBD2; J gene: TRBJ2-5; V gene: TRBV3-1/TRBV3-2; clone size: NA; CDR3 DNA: TGTGCCAGCAGCCAACGCGGGGGGGCCAGGGAGACCCAGTACTTC; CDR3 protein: CASSQRGGARETQYF
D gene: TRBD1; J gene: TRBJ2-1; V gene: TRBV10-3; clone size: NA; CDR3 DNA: TGTGCCATCAGTCGGGACAGGGGGCGCGATGAGCAGTTCTTC; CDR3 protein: CAISRDRGRDEQFF
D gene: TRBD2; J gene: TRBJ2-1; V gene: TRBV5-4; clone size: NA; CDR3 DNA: TGTGCCAGCTCTCATAGCGGGAGGGCCCAGGATGAGCAGTTCTTC; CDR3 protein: CASSHSGRAQDEQFF
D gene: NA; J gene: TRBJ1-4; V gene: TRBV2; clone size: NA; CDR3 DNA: TGTGCCAGCAAAAACCAAGGGGAAACTAATGAAAAACTGTTTTTT; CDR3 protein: CASKNQGETNEKLFF
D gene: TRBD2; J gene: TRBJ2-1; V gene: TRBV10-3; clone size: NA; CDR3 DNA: TGTGCCATCAGTCCGGGACTAGACAATGAGCAGTTCTTC; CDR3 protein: CAISPGLDNEQFF
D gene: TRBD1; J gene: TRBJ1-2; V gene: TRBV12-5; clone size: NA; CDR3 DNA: TGTGCTAGTGGTTTGGTACGACAGGGGCAGGGAGGCTACACCTTC; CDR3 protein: CASGLVRQGQGGYTF
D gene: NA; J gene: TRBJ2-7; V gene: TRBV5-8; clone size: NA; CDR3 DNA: TGTGCCAGCAGCTTGCGGGGGGCCGGAGCCTACGAGCAGTACTTC; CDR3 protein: CASSLRGAGAYEQYF
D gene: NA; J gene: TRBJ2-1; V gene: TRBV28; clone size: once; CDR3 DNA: TGTGCCAGCAGTGGGGGGGCCAGGTCCTACAATGAGCAGTTCTTC; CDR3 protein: CASSGGARSYNEQFF
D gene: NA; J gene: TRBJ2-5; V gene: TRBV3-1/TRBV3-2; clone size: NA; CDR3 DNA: TGTGCCAGCAGCCACCCCACGGCCCGGCGGGAGACCCAGTACTTC; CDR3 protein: CASSHPTARRETQYF
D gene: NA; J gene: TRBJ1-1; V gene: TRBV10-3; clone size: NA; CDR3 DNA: TGTGCCATCATTGGGACACCTAACACTGAAGCTTTCTTT; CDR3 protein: CAIIGTPNTEAFF
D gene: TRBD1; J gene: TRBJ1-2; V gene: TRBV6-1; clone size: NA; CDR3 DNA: TGTGCCAGCAGTGAAAACGCAGGGGGTGGCTACACCTTC; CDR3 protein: CASSENAGGGYTF
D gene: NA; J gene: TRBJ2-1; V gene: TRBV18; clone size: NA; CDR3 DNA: TGTGCCAGCTCATACTCCCCGACTGACTACAATGAGCAGTTCTTC; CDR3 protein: CASSYSPTDYNEQFF
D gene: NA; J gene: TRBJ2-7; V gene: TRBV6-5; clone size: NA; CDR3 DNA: TGTGCCAGCAGCCGGGACATGTCCTACGAGCAGTACTTC; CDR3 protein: CASSRDMSYEQYF
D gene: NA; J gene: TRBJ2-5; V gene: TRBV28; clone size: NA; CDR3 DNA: TGTGCCACCCAAAGGGGGTTCCAAGAGACCCAGTACTTC; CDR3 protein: CATQRGFQETQYF
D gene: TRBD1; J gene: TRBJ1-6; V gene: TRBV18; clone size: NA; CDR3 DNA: TGTGCCAGCTCACCGAGGACAGGGGATAATTCACCCCTCCACTTT; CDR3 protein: CASSPRTGDNSPLHF
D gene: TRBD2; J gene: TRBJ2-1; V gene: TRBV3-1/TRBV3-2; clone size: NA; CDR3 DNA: TGTGCCAGCAGCCAGAGGACTAGCGGGATCTACAATGAGCAGTTCTTC; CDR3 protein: CASSQRTSGIYNEQFF
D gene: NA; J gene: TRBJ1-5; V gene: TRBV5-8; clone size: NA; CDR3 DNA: TGTGCCAGCAGCCCCTACGATCAGCCCCAGCATTTT; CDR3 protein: CASSPYDQPQHF
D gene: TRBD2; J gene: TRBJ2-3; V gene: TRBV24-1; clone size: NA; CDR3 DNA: TGTGCCACCCCCCAAAATGGTCGGGGGGGGGTACTCGAGAGACGCACAGATACGCAGTATTTT; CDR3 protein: CATPQNGRGGVLERRTDTQYF
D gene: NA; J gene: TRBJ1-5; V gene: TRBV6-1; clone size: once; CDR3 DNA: TGTGCCAGCAGTGAACGGTTTCTACCCCAGCATTTT; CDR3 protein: CASSERFLPQHF
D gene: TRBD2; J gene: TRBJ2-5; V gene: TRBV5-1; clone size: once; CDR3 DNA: TGCGCCAGCAGCCCGGTAGCGGGGGGGAGTCAAGAGACCCAGTACTTC; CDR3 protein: CASSPVAGGSQETQYF
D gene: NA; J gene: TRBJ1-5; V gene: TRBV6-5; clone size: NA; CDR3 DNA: TGTGCCAGCACCCTTCAGTTCAATCAGCCCCAGCATTTT; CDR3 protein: CASTLQFNQPQHF
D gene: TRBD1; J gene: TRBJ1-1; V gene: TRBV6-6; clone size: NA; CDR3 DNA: TGTGCCAGCAGCCAGGGACAGCCTATGAACACTGAAGCTTTCTTT; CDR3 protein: CASSQGQPMNTEAFF
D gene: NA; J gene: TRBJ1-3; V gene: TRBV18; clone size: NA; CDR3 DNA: TGTGCCAGCTCGGAAGACATCTCTGGAAACACCATATATTTT; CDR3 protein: CASSEDISGNTIYF
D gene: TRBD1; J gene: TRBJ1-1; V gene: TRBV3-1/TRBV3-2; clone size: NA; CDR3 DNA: TGTGCCAGCAGCCAGGGACAGATGAACACTGAAGCTTTCTTT; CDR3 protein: CASSQGQMNTEAFF
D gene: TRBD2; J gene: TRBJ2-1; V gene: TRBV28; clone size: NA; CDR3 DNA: TGTGCCAGCACTTTGGCTAGCGGGTGGTCAGGAAATGAGCAGTTCTTC; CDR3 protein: CASTLASGWSGNEQFF
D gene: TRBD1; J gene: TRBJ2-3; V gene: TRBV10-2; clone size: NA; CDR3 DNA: TGCGCCAGCAGTGCAAGGGGACAGACCACAGATACGCAGTATTTT; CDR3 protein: CASSARGQTTDTQYF
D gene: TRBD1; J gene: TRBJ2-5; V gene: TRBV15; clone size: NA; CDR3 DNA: TGTGCCACCAGCAGAGACAAAGGGACAGGGGGCGCTGAGACCCAGTACTTC; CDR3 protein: CATSRDKGTGGAETQYF
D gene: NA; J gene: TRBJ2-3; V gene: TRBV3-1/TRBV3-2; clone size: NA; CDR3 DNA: TGTGCCAGCAGTCATAGCGGAATCACAGATACGCAGTATTTT; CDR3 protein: CASSHSGITDTQYF
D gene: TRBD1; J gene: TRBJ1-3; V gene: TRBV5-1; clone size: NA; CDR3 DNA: TGCGCCAGCAGCACTCTAACAGGGGCCTACTCTGGAAACACCATATATTTT; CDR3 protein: CASSTLTGAYSGNTIYF
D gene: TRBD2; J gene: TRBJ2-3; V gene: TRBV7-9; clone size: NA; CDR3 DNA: TGTGCCAGCAGTCGGGGGGGAGATACGCAGTATTTT; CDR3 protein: CASSRGGDTQYF
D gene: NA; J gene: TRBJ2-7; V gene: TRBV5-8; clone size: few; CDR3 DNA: TGTGCCAGCAGCTTGACAGTCGAGCAGTACTTC; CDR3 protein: CASSLTVEQYF
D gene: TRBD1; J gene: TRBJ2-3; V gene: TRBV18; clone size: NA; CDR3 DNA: TGTGCCAGCTCCCCCGACAGGGGGAACGCAGATACGCAGTATTTT; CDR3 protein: CASSPDRGNADTQYF
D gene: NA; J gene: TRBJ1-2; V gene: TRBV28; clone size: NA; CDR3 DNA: TGTGCCAGCAGTCAGGGCGGAGAAAACTATGGCTACACCTTC; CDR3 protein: CASSQGGENYGYTF
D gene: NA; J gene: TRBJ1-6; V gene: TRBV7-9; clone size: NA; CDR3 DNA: TGTGCCAGCACTACAACGGGTACGGCCGACGAACCCCTCCACTTT; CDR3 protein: CASTTTGTADEPLHF
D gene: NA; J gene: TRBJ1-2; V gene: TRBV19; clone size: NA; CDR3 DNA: TGTGCCAGTACTAGCCTCGCCCGGGACTATGGCTACACCTTC; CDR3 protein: CASTSLARDYGYTF
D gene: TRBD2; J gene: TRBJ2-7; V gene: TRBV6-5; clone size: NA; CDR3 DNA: TGTGCCAGCAGTTCCGGGACTAGCGGGACCTACGAGCAGTACTTC; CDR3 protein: CASSSGTSGTYEQYF
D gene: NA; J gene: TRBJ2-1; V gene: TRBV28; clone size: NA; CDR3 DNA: TGTGCCACCTATTTAAGCTCCTACAATGAGCAGTTCTTC; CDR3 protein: CATYLSSYNEQFF
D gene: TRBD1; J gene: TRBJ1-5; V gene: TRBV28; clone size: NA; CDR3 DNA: TGTGCCAGCATTAATTCCGCTTTAGATTGGGACAGCCAGCGTCAGCCCCAGCATTTT; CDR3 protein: CASINSALDWDSQRQPQHF
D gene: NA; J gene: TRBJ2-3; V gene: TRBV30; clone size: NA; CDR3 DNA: TGTGCCTGGCAGGAGGCAGATACGCAGTATTTT; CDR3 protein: CAWQEADTQYF